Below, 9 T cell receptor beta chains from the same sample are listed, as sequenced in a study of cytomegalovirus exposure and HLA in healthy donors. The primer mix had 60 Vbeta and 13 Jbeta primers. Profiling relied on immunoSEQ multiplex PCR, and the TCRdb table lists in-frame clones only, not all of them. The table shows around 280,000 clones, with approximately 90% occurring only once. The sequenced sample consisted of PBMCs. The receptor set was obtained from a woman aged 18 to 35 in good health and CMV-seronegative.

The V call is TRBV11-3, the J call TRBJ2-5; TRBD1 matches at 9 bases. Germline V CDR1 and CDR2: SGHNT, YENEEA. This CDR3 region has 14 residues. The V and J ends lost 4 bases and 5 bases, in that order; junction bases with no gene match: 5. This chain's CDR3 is CASSSRQGEETQYF. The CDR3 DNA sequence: TGTGCCAGCAGCTCCCGACAGGGGGAGGAGACCCAGTACTTC.

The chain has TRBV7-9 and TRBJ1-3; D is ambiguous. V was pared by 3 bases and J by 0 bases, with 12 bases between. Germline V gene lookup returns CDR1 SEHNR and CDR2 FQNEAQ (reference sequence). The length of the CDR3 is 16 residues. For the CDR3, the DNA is TGTGCCAGCAGCTTCCGGGAACCGCTCTCTGGAAACACCATATATTTT. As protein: CASSFREPLSGNTIYF.

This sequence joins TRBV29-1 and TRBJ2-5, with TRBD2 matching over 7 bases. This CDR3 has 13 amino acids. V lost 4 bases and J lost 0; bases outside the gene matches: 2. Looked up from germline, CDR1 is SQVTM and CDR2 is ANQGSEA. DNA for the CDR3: TGCAGCGTTGTGCGGGGGTACCAAGAGACCCAGTACTTC. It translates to CSVVRGYQETQYF.

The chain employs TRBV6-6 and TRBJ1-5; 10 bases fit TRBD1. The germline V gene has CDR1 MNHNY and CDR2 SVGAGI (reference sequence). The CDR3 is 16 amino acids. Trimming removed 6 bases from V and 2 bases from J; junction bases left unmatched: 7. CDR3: CASRNRDRGGNQPQHF. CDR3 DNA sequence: TGTGCCAGCAGAAACCGGGACAGGGGAGGCAATCAGCCCCAGCATTTT.

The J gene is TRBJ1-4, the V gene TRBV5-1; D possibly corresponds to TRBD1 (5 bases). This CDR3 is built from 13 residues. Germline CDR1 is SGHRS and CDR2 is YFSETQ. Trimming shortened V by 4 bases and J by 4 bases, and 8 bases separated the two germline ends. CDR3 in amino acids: CASSRGFNEKLFF. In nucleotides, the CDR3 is TGCGCCAGCAGCAGGGGATTTAATGAAAAACTGTTTTTT.

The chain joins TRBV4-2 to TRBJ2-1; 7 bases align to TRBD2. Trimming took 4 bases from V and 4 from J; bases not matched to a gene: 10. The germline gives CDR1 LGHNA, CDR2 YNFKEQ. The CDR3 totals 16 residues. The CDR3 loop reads CASSPMQRGDYNEQFF. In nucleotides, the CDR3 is TGTGCCAGCAGCCCCATGCAGCGGGGAGATTACAATGAGCAGTTCTTC.

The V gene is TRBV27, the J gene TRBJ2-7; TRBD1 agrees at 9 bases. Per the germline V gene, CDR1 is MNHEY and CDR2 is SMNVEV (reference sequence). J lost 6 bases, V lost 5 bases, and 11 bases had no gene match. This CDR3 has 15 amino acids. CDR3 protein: CASSILRDREAEQYF. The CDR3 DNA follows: TGTGCCAGCAGTATACTGAGGGACAGGGAGGCCGAGCAGTACTTC.

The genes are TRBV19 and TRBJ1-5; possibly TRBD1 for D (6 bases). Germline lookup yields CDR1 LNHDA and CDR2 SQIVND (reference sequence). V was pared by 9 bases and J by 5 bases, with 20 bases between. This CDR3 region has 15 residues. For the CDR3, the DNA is TGTGCCAGCCTACCCCGTACAGGGTTGGATCAGCCCCAGCATTTT. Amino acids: CASLPRTGLDQPQHF.

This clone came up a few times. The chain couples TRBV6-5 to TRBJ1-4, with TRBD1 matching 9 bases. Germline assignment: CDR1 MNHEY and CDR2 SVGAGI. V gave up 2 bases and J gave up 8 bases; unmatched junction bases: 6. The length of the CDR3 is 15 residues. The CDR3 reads CASSYTGTGKEKLFF. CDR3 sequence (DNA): TGTGCCAGCAGTTACACCGGGACAGGGAAGGAAAAACTGTTTTTT.